This T cell receptor (beta chain) came from a study of response to subunit inactivated influenza vaccine. This clonotype was seen a few times. One entry per CDR3 protein, called by TCRdb with MiXCR from the RT-PCR reads. The table has about 150,000 distinct CDR3 sequences, around 10% seen once. The sequencing here drew on CD8+ T cells sorted from PBMCs, taken about 24 months after vaccination. This clonotype originated in a man between 45 and 75 years old who received an inactivated influenza vaccine.

Here the CDR3 reads CASSVVGTGAEEQYF. CDR3 in DNA: TGTGCCAGCAGCGTAGTGGGGACAGGGGCGGAGGAGCAGTACTTC. The genes are TRBV9 and TRBJ2-7; TRBD1 matches at 10 bases. V was pared by 0 bases and J by 7 bases, with 7 bases of the junction left unmatched. In germline, CDR1 is SGDLS, CDR2 YYNGEE. CDR3 size: 15 residues.